The clone carrying this TCR beta chain has just a few counts. Its antigen is unidentified. The data were obtained in a study of cytomegalovirus exposure and HLA in healthy donors. With 5 bases removed from V and 8 bases from J, the gap between germline ends came to 18 bases. The CDR3 has 15 amino acids. Germline CDR1 and CDR2: MDHEN and SYDVKM. Findings of the study overall: Reported results showed that the classifier diagnosed cytomegalovirus status with high specificity and sensitivity. Later work found most CMV-associated TCR beta chains apparently HLA-restricted. One cluster of highly shared sequence variants probably arose as a sequencing artifact. TCR beta V- and J-gene trimming, according to a later analysis, was linked to a missense DCLRE1C variant.

With 60 Vbeta and 13 Jbeta primers, the PCR was carried out. Repertoires were generated with immunoSEQ multiplex PCR, while TCRdb's copy carries only in-frame clones and drops some. The sample yields about 100,000 clones, approximately 78% seen once. The V and J genes are TRBV28 and TRBJ1-4; possibly TRBD1 for D (5 bases). This sequence originates from a woman between 35 and 50 years old in good health and CMV-seronegative. The source material was PBMCs. CDR3 bases: TGTGCCAGCAGTCGGGCGGGGGTGGACCGAGAAAAACTGTTTTTT. It translates to CASSRAGVDREKLFF.